The 17 T cell receptor beta chains given below trace back to one sample, sequenced in a study of shared clonotypes between healthy human individuals. Naive CD8 cells, CD45RO-negative and positively selected for CCR7, excluded terminally differentiated effector memory CD45RA+ cells. Produced via immunoSEQ multiplex PCR; TCRdb's table is partial and in-frame only. The table lists some 2,100,000 clones, around 93% of them singletons. The source material was naive CD8+ T cells from PBMCs. The receptors shown here come from a man between 18 and 29 years old in good health. Some clones in this sample may be carry-over from other donors' samples.

To note about this clone: Different DNA sequences within this sample yield the same CDR3. The chain uses TRBV19 and TRBJ1-2; D gene unclear. The V gene lost 6 bases and the J gene lost 1 base, with 9 bases spanning the gap. This CDR3 is built from 13 residues. Germline V lookup: CDR1 LNHDA, CDR2 SQIVND (reference sequence). CDR3 protein: CASSPGSNYGYTF. Written as DNA, the CDR3 is TGTGCCAGTAGCCCTGGGAGTAACTATGGCTACACCTTC.

V is TRBV11-2 and J is TRBJ2-2, with 10 positions matching TRBD1. Germline V gene data show CDR1 as SGHAT and CDR2 as FQNNGV. Trimming removed 6 bases from V and 3 bases from J; junction bases left unmatched: 10. There are 17 residues in the CDR3. The CDR3 bases are TGTGCCAGCAGAATTAGATCTGGACAGGGGGACACCGGGGAGCTGTTTTTT. Residues: CASRIRSGQGDTGELFF.

V is TRBV13 and J is TRBJ2-7; 9 nucleotides match TRBD2. Germline CDR1 and CDR2: PRHDT and FYEKMQ (reference sequence). V dropped 1 base and J dropped 4; count of bases not matched to a gene: 2. CDR3 size: 14 residues. CDR3 loop: CASSLVLAGYEQYF. The CDR3 nucleotides read TGTGCCAGCAGCTTAGTACTAGCGGGTTACGAGCAGTACTTC.

CDR3 bases: TGTGCCAGCAGTGCGTCACAGGGGGCGGCCGAGCAGTACTTC. This sequence encodes CASSASQGAAEQYF. J is TRBJ2-7 and V is TRBV7-6; TRBD1 matches at 9 bases. The germline CDR1 and CDR2 sequences are SGHVS and FNYEAQ. The V gene end was trimmed by 6 bases and the J gene end by 6 bases; junction bases not matched to a gene: 9. CDR3 length: 14 residues.

V gene TRBV19 combines with J gene TRBJ1-1, with D possibly matching TRBD1 (5 bases). V lost 3 bases, J lost 6 bases, and 14 bases lay in between. The germline V gene encodes CDR1 LNHDA and CDR2 SQIVND (reference sequence). The CDR3 consists of 14 residues. This CDR3 is CASSILGGTPEAFF. CDR3 coding DNA: TGTGCCAGTAGTATCTTGGGGGGTACCCCTGAAGCTTTCTTT.

For the CDR3, the DNA is TGTGCCAGCAGCCCACCCCTGACTGAAGCTTTCTTT. Translated: CASSPPLTEAFF. J is TRBJ1-1 and V is TRBV9; D gene ambiguous. Germline CDR1 SGDLS, CDR2 YYNGEE. The CDR3 extends over 12 amino acids. Deletions cut 4 bases from V and 5 bases from J, with 9 bases between.

The chain recombines TRBV5-5 with TRBJ1-5; possibly TRBD1 for D (6 bases). The germline gives CDR1 SGHKS, CDR2 YYEKEE (reference sequence). The CDR3 sequence is 15 residues long. Trimming cost V 0 bases and J 7 bases, with 14 bases left between them. CDR3 sequence (DNA): TGTGCCAGCAGCTTGGTAGGGGGTCTGGAACAGCCCCAGCATTTT. It is translated as CASSLVGGLEQPQHF.

CDR3 coding DNA: TGTGCCAGCAGCACGAGACAGGGGGCGGAAGGGGGAGCCAACGTCCTGACTTTC. Its protein product is CASSTRQGAEGGANVLTF. The chain carries TRBV13 and TRBJ2-6; 10 nucleotides line up with TRBD1. CDR1 and CDR2 (germline): PRHDT, FYEKMQ (reference sequence). The CDR3 consists of 18 residues. The V segment lost 5 bases and the J segment 7 bases; nucleotides outside the gene matches: 14.

The V and J genes are TRBV9 and TRBJ2-7; 9 nucleotides line up with TRBD2. The germline V gene has CDR1 SGDLS and CDR2 YYNGEE. V lost 0 bases, J lost 0 bases, and 7 bases stayed unmatched. The CDR3 extends over 17 amino acids. The CDR3 DNA sequence: TGTGCCAGCAGCGTAGGCAGGGGTAGCGGGAGCTCCTACGAGCAGTACTTC. This encodes CASSVGRGSGSSYEQYF.

The rearrangement links TRBV7-9 to TRBJ2-4, with 9 positions matching TRBD1. V lost 6 bases, J lost 2 bases, and 11 bases stayed unmatched. The V gene's germline CDR1 is SEHNR and CDR2 FQNEAQ (reference sequence). The CDR3 totals 17 residues. CDR3 DNA: TGTGCCAGCAGTCCTGTGGACAGGGGAATTACCAAAAACATTCAGTACTTC. This sequence encodes CASSPVDRGITKNIQYF.

The J gene is TRBJ1-5, the V gene TRBV10-3; D perhaps matches TRBD1 (5 bases). The length of the CDR3 is 15 residues. The germline V gene has CDR1 ENHRY and CDR2 SYGVKD. Trimming shortened V by 0 bases and J by 5 bases, and 11 bases separated the two germline ends. CDR3 sequence reads: CAISESRARDQPQHF. The DNA for the CDR3 is TGTGCCATCAGTGAGTCCAGGGCCAGGGATCAGCCCCAGCATTTT.

This clone was picked up one time. The chain joins TRBV28 to TRBJ2-7, with 10 nucleotides matching TRBD2. This CDR3 has 13 residues. Germline CDR1 and CDR2: MDHEN and SYDVKM. Trimming took 3 bases from V and 5 from J; bases not matched to a gene: 1. The chain's CDR3 is CASSFLAGDEQYF. DNA of the CDR3: TGTGCCAGCAGTTTCCTAGCGGGAGACGAGCAGTACTTC.

The genes are TRBV27 and TRBJ2-1; D gene uncertain. The V and J ends lost 11 bases and 3 bases respectively, with 14 bases between them. The CDR3 loop spans 13 amino acids. Germline lookup yields CDR1 MNHEY and CDR2 SMNVEV (reference sequence). In DNA form, the CDR3 reads TGTGCCCCAGGAAAGGATTTCTACAATGAGCAGTTCTTC. Its protein is CAPGKDFYNEQFF.

J is TRBJ2-2 and V is TRBV4-3, with TRBD1 matching 9 bases. V gave up 4 bases and J gave up 0 bases; unmatched junction bases: 0. Germline V gives CDR1 LGHNA, CDR2 YSLEER. CDR3 length equals 15 residues. The CDR3 DNA sequence: TGCGCCAGCAGCCGGGACAGGGCGAACACCGGGGAGCTGTTTTTT. Protein: CASSRDRANTGELFF.

The chain combines TRBV7-3 with TRBJ2-5; 10 positions match TRBD2. The V and J ends lost 2 bases and 3 bases, in that order; junction bases with no gene match: 3. CDR3 length: 15 residues. The germline V gene has CDR1 SGHTA and CDR2 FQGTGA. CDR3 region: CASSLSGLAEETQYF. CDR3 in DNA: TGTGCCAGCAGCTTATCAGGACTAGCGGAAGAGACCCAGTACTTC.

The gene calls are TRBV6-5 and TRBJ1-1; TRBD1 aligns across 8 bases. J was trimmed by 1 base and V by 2 bases; bases with no gene match: 3. Looked up from germline, CDR1 is MNHEY and CDR2 is SVGAGI. The length of the CDR3 is 15 residues. CDR3 sequence (DNA): TGTGCCAGCAGTTACCAGGGGGCCCCGAACACTGAAGCTTTCTTT. It specifies CASSYQGAPNTEAFF.

The V gene is TRBV7-3, the J gene TRBJ2-1; D gene uncertain. CDR1 and CDR2 from the germline V gene are SGHTA and FQGTGA. The length of the CDR3 is 15 residues. Trimming shortened V by 3 bases and J by 8 bases, and 17 bases separated the two germline ends. The CDR3 protein is CASSFGVTVSDEQFF. In DNA form, the CDR3 reads TGTGCCAGCAGCTTTGGCGTAACGGTCTCCGATGAGCAGTTCTTC.